These 30 T cell receptor beta chains share one sample of origin, sequenced in a study of shared clonotypes between healthy human individuals. Some clones are missing from TCRdb's copy, which holds only in-frame ones; the method was immunoSEQ multiplex PCR. The sample includes over 850,000 clones, 75% to 85% of them seen just once. Sequencing was performed on memory CD4+ T cells from PBMCs. The subset: CD45RA-negative fraction. Source of these receptors: a young man in good health. Some clones in this sample may be carry-over from other donors' samples.

A note on this clone: The identical CDR3 is also encoded by other nucleotide sequences in the sample. The rearrangement joins TRBV28 to TRBJ2-3; D uncertain. The CDR3 runs to 12 residues. Trimming took 3 bases from V and 1 from J, leaving 2 bases between them. Germline V CDR1 and CDR2: MDHEN, SYDVKM. The CDR3 protein is CASSLGTDTQYF. The CDR3 nucleotides read TGTGCCAGCAGTTTGGGCACAGATACGCAGTATTTT.

Turning to this clone: One end of the junction fails to match germline, which may point to a read error. This chain connects TRBV20-1 to TRBJ1-1, with D possibly matching TRBD1 (5 bases). The germline V gene encodes CDR1 DFQATT and CDR2 SNEGSKA (reference sequence). There are 11 residues in the CDR3. The CDR3: CSASSGPPLLF. The CDR3 DNA sequence: TGCAGTGCTAGTTCAGGGCCACCACTTCTCTTT.

The chain uses TRBV4-1 and TRBJ1-2, with 8 bases lining up with TRBD1. CDR3 length: 14 residues. V was clipped by 3 bases and J by 8 bases; unmatched bases: 8. From germline, CDR1 is MGHRA and CDR2 YSYEKL. This CDR3 is CASSQADREEGYTF. The CDR3 DNA reads as TGCGCCAGCAGCCAGGCGGACAGGGAGGAGGGCTACACCTTC.

V and J are TRBV23-1 and TRBJ2-7; D unclear. TRBV23-1 is an ORF; its function is uncertain. The CDR3 is made up of 13 amino acids. Trimming stripped 5 bases from V and 8 bases from J, with 16 bases between. Written as DNA, the CDR3 is TGCGCCAGCAGTTTCGACGGTACGGTCCAGCAGTACTTC. Translating it yields CASSFDGTVQQYF.

The J gene is TRBJ1-2, the V gene TRBV7-9; 12 bases line up with TRBD1. The V and J ends lost 6 bases and 6 bases, in that order; junction bases with no gene match: 8. CDR3 size: 15 residues. Germline V gene lookup returns CDR1 SEHNR and CDR2 FQNEAQ (reference sequence). The CDR3 loop is CASRYTGTGGDGYTF. The CDR3, as DNA: TGTGCCAGCAGATACACCGGGACAGGGGGCGATGGCTACACCTTC.

V gene TRBV30 combines with J gene TRBJ1-3; D is uncertain. V lost 2 bases to trimming and J lost 5 bases, with 4 bases between them. The CDR3 consists of 11 residues. The germline V gene encodes CDR1 GTSNPN and CDR2 SVGIG (reference sequence). The CDR3 sequence: CAWSLRNTIYF. The CDR3 bases are TGTGCCTGGAGTTTACGAAACACCATATATTTT.

This clone was observed once. This sequence joins TRBV11-3 and TRBJ2-2, with D maybe TRBD1 (6 bases). Between the trimmed V and J ends, which lost 6 bases and 4 bases, there was a span of 12 bases. The CDR3 loop spans 14 amino acids. The germline gives CDR1 SGHNT, CDR2 YENEEA. The DNA of the CDR3 is TGTGCCAGCAGTGAAAAGGGGGTCACCGGGGAGCTGTTTTTT. Translation: CASSEKGVTGELFF.

J is TRBJ1-1 and V is TRBV5-1; TRBD1 agrees at 8 bases. With 4 bases clipped from V and 2 bases from J, the junction kept 4 bases outside the gene matches. The CDR3 sequence is 14 residues long. CDR1 and CDR2 from the germline V gene are SGHRS and YFSETQ. CDR3 region: CASSDGQGNTEAFF. CDR3 coding DNA: TGCGCCAGCAGCGACGGACAGGGTAACACTGAAGCTTTCTTT. Drawing the rest from reference TRBV5-1 and TRBJ1-1, the complete variable domain is KAGVTQTPRYLIKTRGQQVTLSCSPISGHRSVSWYQQTPGQGLQFLFEYFSETQRNKGNFPGRFSGRQFSNSRSEMNVSTLELGDSALYLCASSDGQGNTEAFFGQGTRLTVV.

The rearrangement links TRBV27 to TRBJ1-2; possible D gene TRBD1, 6 bases. Germline V gene data show CDR1 as MNHEY and CDR2 as SMNVEV (reference sequence). V was trimmed by 5 bases and J by 4 bases, leaving 11 bases between them. The CDR3 has 13 residues. The CDR3 is CASSTQGFYGYTF. As DNA, the CDR3 is TGTGCCAGCAGTACTCAGGGGTTCTATGGCTACACCTTC.

This clone has just a few counts. This sequence joins TRBV7-2 and TRBJ2-2, with TRBD2 matching over 8 bases. V trimming: 0 bases; J trimming: 5 bases; junction bases outside the gene matches: 5. The germline CDR1 and CDR2 sequences are SGHTA and FQGNSA. CDR3 length: 16 amino acids. As DNA, the CDR3 is TGTGCCAGCAGCTTAGCGACGGGACTAGTTACCGGGGAGCTGTTTTTT. Its protein is CASSLATGLVTGELFF.

The sample holds a few counts of this clone. V and J are TRBV28 and TRBJ1-5; 7 bases match TRBD1. With 5 bases clipped from V and 4 bases from J, the junction kept 14 bases outside the gene matches. This CDR3 has 17 residues. Per germline, CDR1 MDHEN and CDR2 SYDVKM. This chain's CDR3 is CASSPQGEDASNQPQHF. DNA of the CDR3: TGTGCCAGCAGTCCCCAGGGGGAAGATGCATCAAATCAGCCCCAGCATTTT.

This clone appeared a few times. V and J are TRBV9 and TRBJ2-2; the match to TRBD1 covers 8 bases. Germline V lookup: CDR1 SGDLS, CDR2 YYNGEE. Trimming at V came to 2 bases and at J to 5 bases, leaving 8 bases not matched to a gene. The CDR3 contains 16 residues. CDR3 DNA: TGTGCCAGCAGCGTTCATGGGACAGGAAAGACCGGGGAGCTGTTTTTT. Its protein product is CASSVHGTGKTGELFF.

The rearrangement joins TRBV7-2 to TRBJ2-1, with TRBD2 identical over 11 bases. Unmatched junction bases numbered 8, after V lost 5 bases and J lost 2 bases. The CDR3 is 17 residues long. In germline, CDR1 is SGHTA, CDR2 FQGNSA. This CDR3 is CASSRLAGIHPYNEQFF. CDR3 nucleotides: TGTGCCAGCAGCCGACTAGCGGGGATACACCCCTACAATGAGCAGTTCTTC.

The CDR3: CASSEPGGTGELFF. The CDR3, as DNA: TGCGCCAGCAGTGAGCCGGGGGGTACCGGGGAGCTGTTTTTT. The gene calls are TRBV10-1 and TRBJ2-2; 7 bases line up with TRBD2. Looked up from germline, CDR1 is WNHNN and CDR2 is SYGVQD (reference sequence). With 2 bases clipped from V and 5 bases from J, the junction kept 2 bases outside the gene matches. This CDR3 has 14 amino acids.

This chain links TRBV14 with TRBJ2-1, with D tentatively TRBD1 (5 bases). V was clipped by 4 bases and J by 3 bases, with 7 bases between them. CDR1 and CDR2 from the germline V gene are SGHDN and FVKESK. This CDR3 contains 13 residues. CDR3 nucleotides: TGTGCCAGCAGCCGACAGAGCTACAATGAGCAGTTCTTC. Amino acid sequence: CASSRQSYNEQFF. The whole variable domain, remainder taken from reference TRBV14 and TRBJ2-1, is EAGVTQFPSHSVIEKGQTVTLRCDPISGHDNLYWYRRVMGKEIKFLLHFVKESKQDESGMPNNRFLAERTGGTYSTLKVQPAELEDSGVYFCASSRQSYNEQFFGPGTRLTVL.

With respect to this clone: A far larger clone is one nucleotide away, so this likely arose from a read error. The chain is built from TRBV29-1 and TRBJ1-5, with D possibly being TRBD1 (6 bases). In germline, CDR1 is SQVTM, CDR2 ANQGSEA. The CDR3 is made up of 13 amino acids. The germline V and J ends were trimmed by 4 bases and 7 bases, with 14 bases remaining between them. The CDR3 loop is CSVVRGAGQPQHF. CDR3 DNA sequence: TGCAGCGTTGTACGGGGGGCAGGGCAGCCCCAGCATTTT.

This clone was counted once. This chain links TRBV2 with TRBJ1-5; 8 bases are a match to TRBD1. Unmatched junction bases numbered 3, after V lost 3 bases and J lost 5 bases. Germline CDR1 SNHLY, CDR2 FYNNEI. The CDR3 is made up of 14 amino acids. CDR3 residues: CASSDRTGYQPQHF. The DNA of the CDR3 is TGTGCCAGCAGTGACAGGACAGGGTATCAGCCCCAGCATTTT.

The gene calls are TRBV7-9 and TRBJ2-2; D gene ambiguous. V lost 3 bases to trimming and J lost 8 bases, with 7 bases between them. This CDR3 is built from 12 residues. Germline loops: CDR1 SEHNR, CDR2 FQNEAQ (reference sequence). The CDR3 DNA reads as TGTGCCAGCAGCTTTCCGGTGGGGGAGCTGTTTTTT. Translating it yields CASSFPVGELFF.

This chain uses TRBV10-1 with TRBJ2-1, with TRBD2 as a possible D gene (6 bases). The germline V and J ends were trimmed by 0 bases and 6 bases, with 12 bases remaining between them. The CDR3 runs to 15 residues. Germline V gene lookup returns CDR1 WNHNN and CDR2 SYGVQD (reference sequence). CDR3 nucleotide sequence: TGCGCCAGCAGTGAGTCATCTTTGGGGGGCAATGAGCAGTTCTTC. Translation: CASSESSLGGNEQFF.

This clone has just one count. The chain recombines TRBV7-2 with TRBJ1-2; 8 nucleotides match TRBD1. The junction had 8 bases not matched to a gene; V was cut back by 6 bases and J by 5 bases. The germline V gene encodes CDR1 SGHTA and CDR2 FQGNSA. CDR3 size: 14 residues. The CDR3 is CASRQGARWYGYTF. DNA for the CDR3: TGTGCCAGCAGGCAGGGGGCGCGGTGGTATGGCTACACCTTC.

The gene calls are TRBV9 and TRBJ2-3; the match to TRBD2 covers 12 bases. Per germline, CDR1 SGDLS and CDR2 YYNGEE. This CDR3 has 16 amino acids. Losses at the gene ends were 3 bases for V and 5 bases for J; bases not matched to a gene: 7. DNA of the CDR3: TGTGCCAGCAGCGCAAGACTAGCGGGAGACATAGATACGCAGTATTTT. Protein: CASSARLAGDIDTQYF.

V gene TRBV19 combines with J gene TRBJ2-5; D not certain. The V gene lost 4 bases and the J gene lost 4 bases, with 7 bases spanning the gap. Germline V gene lookup returns CDR1 LNHDA and CDR2 SQIVND (reference sequence). The CDR3 is 12 residues long. CDR3 sequence (DNA): TGTGCCAGTAGTAGGGATTCAGAGACCCAGTACTTC. It encodes CASSRDSETQYF.

CDR3 sequence: CASSRADSNQPQHF. CDR3 sequence (DNA): TGTGCCAGCAGTCGGGCAGATAGCAATCAGCCCCAGCATTTT. V usage is TRBV6-5 and J usage is TRBJ1-5; unclear D gene. V was shortened by 5 bases and J by 0 bases, with 8 bases between the two germline ends. The germline gives CDR1 MNHEY, CDR2 SVGAGI. The CDR3 spans 14 residues.

The rearrangement uses TRBV29-1 and TRBJ2-7, with 9 positions matching TRBD1. Germline trimming cut 7 bases from V and 7 bases from J; bases unmatched to any gene: 8. The CDR3 has 12 residues. In germline, CDR1 is SQVTM, CDR2 ANQGSEA. In DNA form, the CDR3 reads TGCAGCGGGGGACAGGGAGGTAGGGAGCAGTACTTC. Encoded protein: CSGGQGGREQYF.

This chain joins TRBV5-1 and TRBJ1-5; the D gene is possibly TRBD1 (5 bases). V was clipped by 0 bases and J by 8 bases, with 9 bases between them. The CDR3 extends over 13 amino acids. Germline values: CDR1 SGHRS, CDR2 YFSETQ. Here the CDR3 reads CASSLAGSEPQHF. The CDR3 nucleotides read TGCGCCAGCAGCTTGGCAGGGTCGGAGCCCCAGCATTTT.

The rearrangement joins TRBV30 to TRBJ1-2; a weak D match, TRBD1 (6 bases). The CDR3 is made up of 13 amino acids. Germline V gives CDR1 GTSNPN, CDR2 SVGIG (reference sequence). V was shortened by 4 bases and J by 3 bases, with 12 bases between the two germline ends. CDR3 nucleotide sequence: TGTGCCTGGAAACCGGACAGCTACTATGGCTACACCTTC. This codes for CAWKPDSYYGYTF.

V and J are TRBV2 and TRBJ1-6; D unresolved. The CDR3 length is 14 residues. CDR1 is SNHLY, CDR2 FYNNEI, per germline. V was clipped by 6 bases and J by 8 bases, with 14 bases between them. The CDR3 DNA reads as TGTGCCAGCAGCATGGCTCTCGTTGATTCACCCCTCCACTTT. Translating gives CASSMALVDSPLHF.

The chain combines TRBV9 with TRBJ2-2; 8 nucleotides align to TRBD2. Trimming removed 0 bases from V and 2 bases from J; junction bases left unmatched: 6. This CDR3 is 17 amino acids long. The germline V gene has CDR1 SGDLS and CDR2 YYNGEE. CDR3 loop: CASSVAGGLGNTGELFF. In DNA form, the CDR3 reads TGTGCCAGCAGCGTAGCGGGGGGGTTGGGAAACACCGGGGAGCTGTTTTTT.

The chain uses TRBV7-2 and TRBJ2-5; D tentatively reads TRBD1 or TRBD2 (5 bases each). The CDR3 consists of 15 residues. Trimming shortened V by 0 bases and J by 5 bases, and 13 bases separated the two germline ends. Germline CDR1 is SGHTA and CDR2 is FQGNSA. CDR3 sequence (DNA): TGTGCCAGCAGCTTAGCCGGGACCCCGCCTGAGACCCAGTACTTC. Residues: CASSLAGTPPETQYF.

The rearrangement uses TRBV29-1 and TRBJ2-1, with 13 nucleotides matching TRBD2. V lost 4 bases and J lost 9; bases outside the gene matches: 6. This CDR3 comprises 14 residues. The germline gives CDR1 SQVTM, CDR2 ANQGSEA. CDR3 sequence reads: CSVVGLAGESEQFF. The DNA for the CDR3 is TGCAGCGTTGTCGGACTAGCGGGAGAGTCTGAGCAGTTCTTC.